Shown below are 15 T cell receptor beta chains from a single sample sequenced in a study of OX40 agonist ivuxolimab in advanced cancers. This table comes from immunoSEQ multiplex PCR, and its TCRdb copy is limited to in-frame clones, with some not included. The table includes more than 15,000 clones, 86% detected once. The material sequenced was CD4+ or CD8+ T cells sorted from blood, taken in a trial of the OX40 agonist ivuxolimab. The receptors were gathered from an adult with an advanced solid tumor such as melanoma, head and neck, liver or kidney cancer.

J is TRBJ2-5 and V is TRBV5-4, with D perhaps TRBD1 (5 bases). CDR3 length equals 13 residues. The V end lost 1 base, the J end lost 10 bases, and 14 bases lay between the germline ends. Germline V gene data show CDR1 as SGHNT and CDR2 as YYREEE (reference sequence). The DNA of the CDR3 is TGTGCCAGCAGCTTGTGGGCAGGGTCGGACCAGTACTTC. The encoded protein is CASSLWAGSDQYF. The entire variable domain, with the rest obtained from reference TRBV5-4 and TRBJ2-5, is as follows: ETGVTQSPTHLIKTRGQQVTLRCSSQSGHNTVSWYQQALGQGPQFIFQYYREEENGRGNFPPRFSGLQFPNYSSELNVNALELDDSALYLCASSLWAGSDQYFGPGTRLLVL.

This clone has more than one count but fewer than ten. The genes are TRBV2 and TRBJ1-1; no firm D call. The ends were cut back, 7 bases at V and 5 bases at J, with 8 bases in the middle. Germline CDR1 reads SNHLY; CDR2 reads FYNNEI. CDR3 length equals 11 residues. The CDR3 is CASIIWTEAFF. CDR3 bases: TGTGCCAGCATCATATGGACTGAAGCTTTCTTT. The full variable domain, rest sourced from reference TRBV2 and TRBJ1-1, is EPEVTQTPSHQVTQMGQEVILRCVPISNHLYFYWYRQILGQKVEFLVSFYNNEISEKSEIFDDQFSVERPDGSNFTLKIRSTKLEDSAMYFCASIIWTEAFFGQGTRLTVV.

In nucleotides, the CDR3 is TGTGCCAGCAGTGCGGCATGGGGCTATGGCTACACCTTC. This sequence encodes CASSAAWGYGYTF. The chain carries TRBV25-1 and TRBJ1-2; D not resolved. Germline V CDR1 and CDR2: MGHDK, SYGVNS. The length of the CDR3 is 13 residues. Trimming took 4 bases from V and 4 from J, leaving 10 bases between them.

In this sample, this clone turned up once. J is TRBJ2-1 and V is TRBV5-1, with D perhaps TRBD2 (6 bases). CDR3 size: 17 residues. The V gene lost 0 bases and the J gene lost 9 bases, with 22 bases spanning the gap. Germline V gene lookup returns CDR1 SGHRS and CDR2 YFSETQ. CDR3 nucleotides: TGCGCCAGCAGCTTGGCCGGGACGGCTAGCCTGGGAGGTGAGCAGTTCTTC. It yields the protein CASSLAGTASLGGEQFF.

The chain links TRBV14 to TRBJ1-3, with no clear D. The CDR3 runs 14 residues. Trimming removed 0 bases at V and 1 base at J, with 4 bases between. Germline V CDR1 and CDR2: SGHDN, FVKESK. The CDR3 DNA follows: TGTGCCAGCAGCCAAGACAGGTCTGGAAACACCATATATTTT. As protein: CASSQDRSGNTIYF.

The gene calls are TRBV6-6 and TRBJ2-2, with 7 bases fitting TRBD1. V trimming: 0 bases; J trimming: 1 base; junction bases outside the gene matches: 2. The CDR3 length is 16 residues. Germline V gene data show CDR1 as MNHNY and CDR2 as SVGAGI (reference sequence). CDR3 protein: CASSYSRTGNTGELFF. In DNA form, the CDR3 reads TGTGCCAGCAGTTACTCCAGGACAGGGAACACCGGGGAGCTGTTTTTT.

The chain carries TRBV5-4 and TRBJ2-7, with 13 bases aligning to TRBD2. The J segment lost 3 bases and the V segment lost 0 bases, leaving 3 bases of the junction unmatched. The CDR3 extends over 16 amino acids. Per the germline V gene, CDR1 is SGHNT and CDR2 is YYREEE (reference sequence). The chain's CDR3 is CASSLGTSGSSYEQYF. CDR3 nucleotide sequence: TGTGCCAGCAGCTTGGGGACTAGCGGGAGTAGCTACGAGCAGTACTTC.

The chain joins TRBV5-6 to TRBJ2-3; D is unclear. Per germline, CDR1 SGHDT and CDR2 YYEEEE. The CDR3 totals 11 residues. Trimming removed 3 bases at V and 8 bases at J, with 7 bases between. CDR3 residues: CASSSLGTQYF. The CDR3 DNA sequence: TGTGCCAGCAGCTCCCTTGGTACGCAGTATTTT.

This clone occurred once. The CDR3 spells CASSYRQGGTGELFF. CDR3 DNA sequence: TGTGCCAGTAGTTATAGACAGGGAGGAACCGGGGAGCTGTTTTTT. The rearrangement uses TRBV19 and TRBJ2-2; a possible D gene is TRBD1 (7 bases). CDR3 length equals 15 residues. V was cut by 5 bases and J by 5 bases, with 15 bases left in between. Germline CDR1 reads LNHDA; CDR2 reads SQIVND (reference sequence).

This chain joins TRBV10-3 and TRBJ2-1; TRBD1 is a possible D gene (5 bases). V dropped 5 bases and J dropped 15 bases, with 17 bases sitting between them. The CDR3 runs 12 residues. Looked up from germline, CDR1 is ENHRY and CDR2 is SYGVKD. CDR3 bases: TGTGCCATCAGTCCCCAGGGCCCATCGCCGTTCTTC. This codes for CAISPQGPSPFF.

The chain employs TRBV10-2 and TRBJ1-1; perhaps TRBD1 as D (5 bases). The CDR3 sequence is 13 residues long. Trimming stripped 6 bases from V and 1 base from J, with 9 bases between. CDR1 and CDR2 (germline): WSHSY, SAAADI. CDR3 sequence (DNA): TGCGCCAGCAGCCAACAGGCGAACACTGAAGCTTTCTTT. Its protein product is CASSQQANTEAFF.

CDR3 coding DNA: TGCGCCAGCAGCTTGTTAGGGGAGCATGAGCAGTACTTC. Amino acids: CASSLLGEHEQYF. The V call is TRBV5-1, the J call TRBJ2-7, with D possibly called TRBD1 or TRBD2 (5 bases each). Germline lookup yields CDR1 SGHRS and CDR2 YFSETQ. With 1 base removed from V and 7 bases from J, the gap between germline ends came to 12 bases. There are 13 residues in the CDR3.

The chain recombines TRBV5-1 with TRBJ2-1, with 9 nucleotides matching TRBD2. CDR3 length equals 16 residues. V trimming: 0 bases; J trimming: 8 bases; junction bases outside the gene matches: 9. In germline, CDR1 is SGHRS, CDR2 YFSETQ. CDR3 amino acids: CASSLGGGRAFDEQFF. DNA of the CDR3: TGCGCCAGCAGCTTGGGGGGCGGGAGGGCCTTTGATGAGCAGTTCTTC.

The gene calls are TRBV2 and TRBJ1-1; D may be TRBD1 (5 bases). CDR3 length: 14 residues. With 2 bases removed from V and 2 bases from J, the gap between germline ends came to 9 bases. Germline CDR1 and CDR2: SNHLY and FYNNEI. The CDR3 is CASSERRGNTEAFF. The DNA of the CDR3 is TGTGCCAGCAGTGAAAGGAGGGGAAACACTGAAGCTTTCTTT.

This chain connects TRBV18 to TRBJ2-7; D not resolved. The CDR3 sequence is 15 residues long. V was cut by 4 bases and J by 6 bases, with 19 bases left in between. Per the germline V gene, CDR1 is KGHSH and CDR2 is LQKENI. DNA for the CDR3: TGTGCCAGCTCACTAGCAGGATTCACACCTTCCGAGCAGTACTTC. Protein sequence: CASSLAGFTPSEQYF.